Following are 23 T cell receptor beta chains from one sample sequenced in a study of T-cell memory formation after mild COVID-19. TCRdb itself ran the 5' RACE reads through MiXCR, one entry per CDR3 protein. In the table there are hundreds of thousands of distinct CDR3 sequences, less than 25% of which are singletons. Sequences were obtained from PBMCs or a T cell subset sorted from them (not recorded which). These receptor sequences come from an adult woman who had mild COVID-19 (a few samples of this study predate the infection). Cell type and time point are not known.

V is TRBV4-3 and J is TRBJ1-1, with D maybe TRBD1 (6 bases). Trimming stripped 4 bases from V and 3 bases from J, with 15 bases between. Germline CDR1 reads LGHNA; CDR2 reads YSLEER. The CDR3 consists of 15 residues. The CDR3 loop reads CASSPVGGLDTEAFF. DNA of the CDR3: TGCGCCAGCAGCCCGGTGGGGGGGCTGGACACTGAAGCTTTCTTT.

This chain joins TRBV14 and TRBJ1-3; D may be TRBD1 (6 bases). Germline CDR1 reads SGHDN; CDR2 reads FVKESK. Trimming shortened V by 4 bases and J by 1 base, and 20 bases separated the two germline ends. The CDR3 length is 18 residues. The CDR3 spells CASSPLGGQFESGNTIYF. For the CDR3, the DNA is TGTGCCAGCAGCCCTCTGGGGGGGCAGTTCGAGTCTGGAAACACCATATATTTT.

The table lists this clonotype with a few counts. This sequence joins TRBV14 and TRBJ1-5, with D perhaps TRBD1 (5 bases). Trimming stripped 4 bases from V and 15 bases from J, with 7 bases between. This CDR3 comprises 9 residues. The germline gives CDR1 SGHDN, CDR2 FVKESK. Here the CDR3 reads CASSLRGHF. The CDR3 nucleotides are TGTGCCAGCAGCCTAAGGGGGCATTTT.

This clonotype was seen only a few times. This chain uses TRBV4-3 with TRBJ1-2; D ambiguous. The length of the CDR3 is 16 residues. V dropped 0 bases and J dropped 4 bases, with 15 bases sitting between them. From germline, CDR1 is LGHNA and CDR2 YSLEER. CDR3 DNA sequence: TGCGCCAGCAGCCAAGATCGGGTCGTTTCTTCCTATGGCTACACCTTC. Translation: CASSQDRVVSSYGYTF.

This chain links TRBV5-1 with TRBJ1-1; no clear D. CDR3 size: 14 residues. CDR1 SGHRS and CDR2 YFSETQ come from the germline V gene. Trimming took 5 bases from V and 7 from J, leaving 18 bases between them. CDR3 sequence reads: CASRPPPGGGEAFF. The CDR3, as DNA: TGCGCCAGCAGACCCCCCCCTGGAGGTGGTGAAGCTTTCTTT.

The chain combines TRBV15 with TRBJ1-4, with 9 bases lining up with TRBD1. This CDR3 is 17 amino acids long. The trim removed 3 bases at V and 0 bases at J, leaving 5 bases unmatched. CDR1 is LNHNV and CDR2 is YYDKDF in the germline V gene (reference sequence). The CDR3 loop reads CATSSRDRESTNEKLFF. The CDR3 DNA is TGTGCCACCAGCAGCAGGGACAGGGAGTCAACTAATGAAAAACTGTTTTTT.

This clonotype was counted between two and nine times. V is TRBV7-9 and J is TRBJ2-5; 8 positions agree with TRBD2. The CDR3 sequence is 15 residues long. Germline V gene data show CDR1 as SEHNR and CDR2 as FQNEAQ (reference sequence). V lost 6 bases, J lost 0 bases, and 6 bases stayed unmatched. The CDR3: CASRKRESNQETQYF. The CDR3 bases are TGTGCCAGCAGGAAGCGGGAGAGTAACCAAGAGACCCAGTACTTC.

J is TRBJ2-7 and V is TRBV11-2; 7 bases line up with TRBD2. CDR1 and CDR2 (germline): SGHAT, FQNNGV. This CDR3 has 12 residues. The trim removed 5 bases at V and 6 bases at J, leaving 4 bases unmatched. In nucleotides, the CDR3 is TGTGCCAGCAGCCCGGGGGGAGGCGAGCAGTACTTC. Its protein product is CASSPGGGEQYF.

This clonotype came up a few times. V gene TRBV20-1 combines with J gene TRBJ2-2; D is undetermined. The V gene's germline CDR1 is DFQATT and CDR2 SNEGSKA (reference sequence). The CDR3 contains 13 residues. The ends were cut back, 4 bases at V and 1 base at J, with 7 bases in the middle. CDR3 sequence (DNA): TGCAGTGCTACCCGACAGAACACCGGGGAGCTGTTTTTT. The encoded protein is CSATRQNTGELFF.

The CDR3, as DNA: TGCGCCAGCAGCCAAGGATCCGGGACACTCTACGAGCAGTACTTC. This gives the protein CASSQGSGTLYEQYF. This chain connects TRBV4-3 to TRBJ2-7, with D tentatively TRBD1 (6 bases). Germline assignment: CDR1 LGHNA and CDR2 YSLEER. V lost 1 base, J lost 3 bases, and 13 bases lay in between. CDR3 size: 15 residues.

The chain links TRBV6-1 to TRBJ2-1; D unclear. Per the germline V gene, CDR1 is MNHNS and CDR2 is SASEGT. This CDR3 has 14 amino acids. The V end lost 1 base, the J end lost 6 bases, and 10 bases lay between the germline ends. CDR3 sequence reads: CASSEEVGRNEQFF. The CDR3 bases are TGTGCCAGCAGTGAAGAGGTCGGACGCAATGAGCAGTTCTTC.

A few counts support this clonotype. The chain joins TRBV5-1 to TRBJ1-1; the D gene is possibly TRBD1 (5 bases). V was cut by 0 bases and J by 7 bases, with 13 bases left in between. The CDR3 has 14 residues. The germline V gene has CDR1 SGHRS and CDR2 YFSETQ. This CDR3 reads CASSLGPREDEAFF. The CDR3 bases are TGCGCCAGCAGCTTGGGGCCCAGGGAGGATGAAGCTTTCTTT.

This clonotype was observed a handful of times. The gene calls are TRBV7-9 and TRBJ2-5, with D possibly TRBD1 on 5 matching bases. Germline CDR1 and CDR2: SEHNR and FQNEAQ (reference sequence). CDR3 length: 14 residues. The germline V and J ends were trimmed by 5 bases and 2 bases, with 12 bases remaining between them. Written as DNA, the CDR3 is TGTGCCAGCAGCCAGGAGACAGTACAAGAGACCCAGTACTTC. Residues: CASSQETVQETQYF.

This chain links TRBV6-2 or TRBV6-3 with TRBJ2-7; unclear D gene. Germline CDR1 reads MNHEY; CDR2 reads SVGEGT. This CDR3 has 13 residues. Deletions cut 7 bases from V and 4 bases from J, with 14 bases between. The CDR3 region is CASTKWLSYEQYF. CDR3 nucleotides: TGTGCCAGCACCAAGTGGCTAAGTTACGAGCAGTACTTC.

The chain couples TRBV4-1 to TRBJ2-5; weak D call: TRBD2 (5 bases). V dropped 0 bases and J dropped 5 bases, with 13 bases sitting between them. Germline V CDR1 and CDR2: MGHRA, YSYEKL. The CDR3 is 15 residues long. This CDR3 is CASSQEGRDGETQYF. The CDR3 nucleotides are TGCGCCAGCAGCCAAGAAGGACGGGATGGGGAGACCCAGTACTTC.

This rearrangement joins TRBV10-3 to TRBJ2-7, with D maybe TRBD2 (6 bases). This CDR3 is built from 13 residues. Trimming stripped 5 bases from V and 6 bases from J, with 14 bases between. CDR1 is ENHRY and CDR2 is SYGVKD in the germline V gene. CDR3 loop: CAISPSVGFEQYF. CDR3 bases: TGTGCCATCAGTCCTAGCGTTGGGTTCGAGCAGTACTTC.

In this sample, this clonotype turned up a few times. J is TRBJ2-1 and V is TRBV7-3, with 8 bases identical to TRBD2. This CDR3 comprises 15 residues. CDR1 is SGHTA, CDR2 FQGTGA, per germline. J was trimmed by 6 bases and V by 5 bases; bases with no gene match: 9. The CDR3 here is CASSGGPSGPNEQFF. The CDR3, as DNA: TGTGCCAGCAGCGGGGGGCCTAGCGGGCCCAATGAGCAGTTCTTC.

V usage is TRBV24-1 and J usage is TRBJ2-5; weak D call: TRBD1 (5 bases). This CDR3 has 16 residues. Germline-derived CDR1 and CDR2 are KGHDR and SFDVKD. V dropped 0 bases and J dropped 2 bases, with 12 bases sitting between them. CDR3 region: CATSDLGRAPQETQYF. CDR3 DNA sequence: TGTGCCACCAGTGATTTGGGCAGGGCCCCGCAAGAGACCCAGTACTTC.

The gene calls are TRBV27 and TRBJ2-5; TRBD2 matches 11 bases. J lost 0 bases, V lost 6 bases, and 3 bases had no gene match. Per the germline V gene, CDR1 is MNHEY and CDR2 is SMNVEV (reference sequence). The CDR3 runs to 15 residues. CDR3 in amino acids: CASRTLAGDQETQYF. The CDR3 bases are TGTGCCAGCAGGACACTAGCGGGGGACCAAGAGACCCAGTACTTC.

This clonotype showed up just a few times. The chain employs TRBV15 and TRBJ2-3, with D tentatively TRBD1 or TRBD2 (5 bases each). The CDR3 length is 13 residues. V gave up 8 bases and J gave up 2 bases, with 11 bases separating them. Germline loops: CDR1 LNHNV, CDR2 YYDKDF (reference sequence). CDR3 protein: CATRRDLTDTQYF. In nucleotides, the CDR3 is TGTGCCACCCGACGGGACCTCACAGATACGCAGTATTTT.

This clonotype was counted at least ten times. In DNA form, the CDR3 reads TGTGCCACCAGCAGAGTAAAAGGGACACGGGAGACCGGGGAGCTGTTTTTT. It specifies CATSRVKGTRETGELFF. V gene TRBV15 combines with J gene TRBJ2-2; the D call may be TRBD1 or TRBD2 (6 bases each). Germline assignment: CDR1 LNHNV and CDR2 YYDKDF (reference sequence). This CDR3 has 17 residues. Trimming cost V 1 base and J 5 bases, with 17 bases left between them. Full variable domain (outside the CDR3, taken from reference TRBV15 and TRBJ2-2): DAMVIQNPRYQVTQFGKPVTLSCSQTLNHNVMYWYQQKSSQAPKLLFHYYDKDFNNEADTPDNFQSRRPNTSFCFLDIRSPGLGDTAMYLCATSRVKGTRETGELFFGEGSRLTVL.

V gene TRBV5-8 combines with J gene TRBJ1-1, with TRBD1 as a possible D gene (5 bases). V lost 5 bases and J lost 1, with 15 bases in between. This CDR3 has 15 amino acids. Germline loops: CDR1 SGHTS, CDR2 YDEGEE. The CDR3 DNA follows: TGTGCCAGCAGTCCCATCAGGGTATGGAACACTGAAGCTTTCTTT. Protein product: CASSPIRVWNTEAFF.

The rearrangement links TRBV5-1 to TRBJ1-1, with D unresolved. CDR1 is SGHRS, CDR2 YFSETQ, per germline. Trimming cost V 0 bases and J 8 bases, with 8 bases left between them. The CDR3 runs to 12 residues. The CDR3 spells CASSLEFGEAFF. The CDR3 DNA reads TGCGCCAGCAGCTTGGAGTTCGGGGAAGCTTTCTTT.